The next 31 T cell receptor beta chains were all read from a single sample in a study of cytomegalovirus exposure and HLA in healthy donors. The protocol was immunoSEQ multiplex PCR, while the TCRdb copy is restricted to in-frame clones and leaves out a portion. The sample holds some 100,000 clones, around 88% seen once. Sample: PBMCs. These receptors came from a man younger than 35 in good health and CMV-seronegative.

V is TRBV25-1 and J is TRBJ2-1; TRBD1 might be the D (6 bases). The CDR3 is 14 residues long. Germline CDR1 and CDR2: MGHDK and SYGVNS. V lost 6 bases and J lost 4, with 13 bases in between. CDR3 sequence reads: CASRSTGQYNEQFF. CDR3 sequence (DNA): TGTGCCAGCAGATCGACAGGCCAATACAATGAGCAGTTCTTC.

J is TRBJ2-7 and V is TRBV5-6; D perhaps matches TRBD2 (6 bases). Per germline, CDR1 SGHDT and CDR2 YYEEEE. The CDR3 has 14 amino acids. With 5 bases removed from V and 7 bases from J, the gap between germline ends came to 19 bases. The CDR3 protein is CASSLGPGDREQYF. In DNA, the CDR3 is TGTGCCAGCAGTCTGGGACCGGGGGATCGGGAGCAGTACTTC.

This clone was observed once. The chain combines TRBV27 with TRBJ1-5; D might be TRBD1 (6 bases). Germline loops: CDR1 MNHEY, CDR2 SMNVEV (reference sequence). The CDR3 sequence is 16 residues long. V lost 3 bases and J 0 bases, leaving 12 bases between the germline ends. The CDR3 region is CASSFGQGYSNQPQHF. The CDR3 coding sequence is TGTGCCAGCAGTTTTGGGCAGGGGTATAGCAATCAGCCCCAGCATTTT.

The genes are TRBV13 and TRBJ1-1; TRBD1 matches at 9 bases. Germline CDR1 is PRHDT and CDR2 is FYEKMQ (reference sequence). Germline trimming cut 4 bases from V and 7 bases from J; bases unmatched to any gene: 16. This CDR3 region has 17 residues. CDR3 DNA: TGTGCCAGCAGCTCCCGGGACAGGGCCGCGGAAAGGGGTGAAGCTTTCTTT. Its translation is CASSSRDRAAERGEAFF.

The chain joins TRBV27 to TRBJ2-7; 13 nucleotides match TRBD2. Trimming removed 6 bases from V and 4 bases from J; junction bases left unmatched: 12. The CDR3 loop spans 17 amino acids. Looked up from germline, CDR1 is MNHEY and CDR2 is SMNVEV (reference sequence). CDR3 nucleotides: TGTGCCAGCAGCCGGACTAGCGGGAGCTTGGGGGGATACGAGCAGTACTTC. Its protein product is CASSRTSGSLGGYEQYF.

This clone was detected ten times or more. This CDR3 is CASSPSTGVIEKLFF. CDR3 nucleotide sequence: TGTGCCAGCAGTCCTTCGACAGGGGTTATTGAAAAACTGTTTTTT. The chain employs TRBV6-6 and TRBJ1-4; 8 positions match TRBD1. The J segment lost 7 bases and the V segment lost 5 bases, leaving 9 bases of the junction unmatched. The CDR3 is made up of 15 amino acids. Germline lookup yields CDR1 MNHNY and CDR2 SVGAGI (reference sequence).

This clone was seen a single time. The rearrangement links TRBV5-1 to TRBJ2-5, with TRBD2 matching over 8 bases. CDR1 and CDR2 (germline): SGHRS, YFSETQ. This CDR3 contains 14 residues. V dropped 2 bases and J dropped 2; count of bases not matched to a gene: 2. In DNA, the CDR3 is TGCGCCAGCAGCTTCCGGGGGGGTCAAGAGACCCAGTACTTC. It translates to CASSFRGGQETQYF.

V gene TRBV14 combines with J gene TRBJ1-2; 9 bases agree with TRBD1. The CDR3 extends over 15 amino acids. J was trimmed by 4 bases and V by 5 bases; bases with no gene match: 8. Germline V gene lookup returns CDR1 SGHDN and CDR2 FVKESK. The CDR3 DNA reads as TGTGCCAGCAGCAAGCCGGGACAGGGACGCTATGGCTACACCTTC. Residues: CASSKPGQGRYGYTF.

The V call is TRBV30, the J call TRBJ1-4; D perhaps matches TRBD1 (5 bases). From germline, CDR1 is GTSNPN and CDR2 SVGIG (reference sequence). This CDR3 comprises 15 residues. Trimming pared 1 base from V and 4 bases from J, leaving 13 bases between. The CDR3: CAWSATGAVNEKLFF. For the CDR3, the DNA is TGTGCCTGGAGTGCAACAGGCGCCGTTAATGAAAAACTGTTTTTT.

The chain couples TRBV4-1 to TRBJ1-5; 8 positions agree with TRBD1. The CDR3 consists of 16 residues. Germline CDR1 and CDR2: MGHRA and YSYEKL. J was trimmed by 4 bases and V by 4 bases; bases with no gene match: 9. CDR3 protein: CASSPSMTGANQPQHF. The CDR3 bases are TGCGCCAGCAGCCCGAGTATGACAGGGGCAAATCAGCCCCAGCATTTT.

This chain joins TRBV30 and TRBJ1-4, with TRBD1 matching 10 bases. CDR1 is GTSNPN, CDR2 SVGIG, per germline (reference sequence). Losses at the gene ends were 2 bases for V and 5 bases for J; bases not matched to a gene: 17. This CDR3 contains 19 residues. The CDR3 nucleotides read TGTGCCTGGAGTTTTGCCCGGGACAGGGGAAGAGGAAAGAATGAAAAACTGTTTTTT. Translation: CAWSFARDRGRGKNEKLFF.

The V gene is TRBV7-9, the J gene TRBJ1-2, with D perhaps matching TRBD1 (5 bases). The length of the CDR3 is 15 residues. V was clipped by 3 bases and J by 3 bases, with 14 bases between them. Germline V gives CDR1 SEHNR, CDR2 FQNEAQ (reference sequence). DNA of the CDR3: TGTGCCAGCAGCTTGCGGGGCAGGGAGGACTATGGCTACACCTTC. Amino acid sequence: CASSLRGREDYGYTF. Complete variable domain (other parts from reference TRBV7-9 and TRBJ1-2): DTGVSQNPRHKITKRGQNVTFRCDPISEHNRLYWYRQTLGQGPEFLTYFQNEAQLEKSRLLSDRFSAERPKGSFSTLEIQRTEQGDSAMYLCASSLRGREDYGYTFGSGTRLTVV.

This sequence joins TRBV10-3 and TRBJ1-3, with D possibly TRBD1 on 6 matching bases. The CDR3 sequence is 15 residues long. Germline V gene data show CDR1 as ENHRY and CDR2 as SYGVKD. Trimming shortened V by 3 bases and J by 7 bases, and 16 bases separated the two germline ends. The CDR3, as DNA: TGTGCCATCAGTGACGGCAGGGGTATGGGTAACACCATATATTTT. It translates to CAISDGRGMGNTIYF.

The chain carries TRBV6-1 and TRBJ1-4; D might be TRBD1 (5 bases). Germline CDR1 MNHNS, CDR2 SASEGT. The CDR3 is 14 residues long. V shed 5 bases and J shed 7 bases, with 14 bases lying between them. Here the CDR3 DNA reads TGTGCCAGCAGTAATTTTGCAGGGATTGAAAAACTGTTTTTT. Its protein is CASSNFAGIEKLFF.

The chain is built from TRBV14 and TRBJ1-4; D possibly corresponds to TRBD1 (6 bases). Germline lookup yields CDR1 SGHDN and CDR2 FVKESK. This CDR3 is built from 15 residues. V lost 4 bases and J lost 3, with 12 bases in between. The CDR3 protein is CASSRTAGANEKLFF. CDR3 in DNA: TGTGCCAGCAGCCGAACCGCAGGGGCTAATGAAAAACTGTTTTTT.

The V call is TRBV5-1, the J call TRBJ2-7; 7 positions match TRBD1. The CDR3 extends over 16 amino acids. The trim removed 2 bases at V and 2 bases at J, leaving 10 bases unmatched. Germline V lookup: CDR1 SGHRS, CDR2 YFSETQ. CDR3 in amino acids: CASSFMTGTLPYEQYF. CDR3 coding DNA: TGCGCCAGCAGCTTTATGACAGGGACATTGCCCTACGAGCAGTACTTC.

The table lists this clone with a few counts. The chain uses TRBV25-1 and TRBJ1-3, with D perhaps matching TRBD1 (6 bases). The V gene's germline CDR1 is MGHDK and CDR2 SYGVNS. The CDR3 spans 14 residues. Between the trimmed V and J ends, which lost 2 bases and 3 bases, there was a span of 8 bases. This CDR3 reads CASSETGFGNTIYF. As DNA, the CDR3 is TGTGCCAGCAGTGAAACAGGGTTTGGAAACACCATATATTTT. The full variable domain, completed using reference TRBV25-1 and TRBJ1-3, is EADIYQTPRYLVIGTGKKITLECSQTMGHDKMYWYQQDPGMELHLIHYSYGVNSTEKGDLSSESTVSRIRTEHFPLTLESARPSHTSQYLCASSETGFGNTIYFGEGSWLTVV.

V usage is TRBV5-1 and J usage is TRBJ2-5; TRBD1 matches at 10 bases. V lost 4 bases and J lost 5; bases outside the gene matches: 20. CDR1 is SGHRS and CDR2 is YFSETQ in the germline V gene. This CDR3 region has 19 residues. The CDR3 protein is CASSRFLISRDRGGETQYF. CDR3 DNA sequence: TGCGCCAGCAGCCGGTTCTTAATCTCCAGGGACAGGGGTGGTGAGACCCAGTACTTC.

This clone was counted once. The chain carries TRBV25-1 and TRBJ1-2; D not resolved. The CDR3 has 12 amino acids. Germline CDR1 reads MGHDK; CDR2 reads SYGVNS. V was pared by 4 bases and J by 6 bases, with 9 bases between. The CDR3 loop is CASSGSGHGYTF. The CDR3 region has the DNA TGTGCCAGCAGTGGGAGCGGGCATGGCTACACCTTC.

This clone was observed a few times. The chain couples TRBV10-1 to TRBJ2-7; 7 bases are shared with TRBD1. Losses at the gene ends were 0 bases for V and 4 bases for J; bases not matched to a gene: 6. The CDR3 length is 15 residues. Per germline, CDR1 WNHNN and CDR2 SYGVQD (reference sequence). CDR3 coding DNA: TGCGCCAGCAGTGAGTCGAAAGGGGGCCAGTACGAGCAGTACTTC. It is translated as CASSESKGGQYEQYF.

A remark on this clone: Within the sample, other DNA sequences also encode this same CDR3. This chain joins TRBV19 and TRBJ1-5; 8 nucleotides line up with TRBD1. The trim removed 4 bases at V and 1 base at J, leaving 0 bases unmatched. The CDR3 loop spans 14 amino acids. Germline V gene lookup returns CDR1 LNHDA and CDR2 SQIVND (reference sequence). CDR3 in DNA: TGTGCCAGTAGTAGGACAGGGAGCAATCAGCCCCAGCATTTT. Amino acid sequence: CASSRTGSNQPQHF.

CDR3 DNA sequence: TGTGCCAGTAGTCCCCCCGGACAGTATACTGAAGCTTTCTTT. This codes for CASSPPGQYTEAFF. V is TRBV19 and J is TRBJ1-1, with a possible D match to TRBD1 (6 bases). Germline assignment: CDR1 LNHDA and CDR2 SQIVND (reference sequence). The CDR3 spans 14 residues. Trimming took 5 bases from V and 5 from J, leaving 15 bases between them.

The chain combines TRBV15 with TRBJ2-7, with a possible D match to TRBD2 (5 bases). The CDR3 runs 15 residues. Germline CDR1 is LNHNV and CDR2 is YYDKDF (reference sequence). Trimming pared 1 base from V and 2 bases from J, leaving 12 bases between. The CDR3, as DNA: TGTGCCACCAGCAGAGCCCCGTCGGGAACCTACGAGCAGTACTTC. Translated, it gives CATSRAPSGTYEQYF.

The gene calls are TRBV6-5 and TRBJ2-7; the match to TRBD1 covers 10 bases. J was trimmed by 1 base and V by 2 bases; bases with no gene match: 2. Per the germline V gene, CDR1 is MNHEY and CDR2 is SVGAGI. This CDR3 spans 15 amino acids. CDR3 region: CASSYGTGESYEQYF. Written as DNA, the CDR3 is TGTGCCAGCAGTTACGGGACAGGGGAATCCTACGAGCAGTACTTC.

This rearrangement joins TRBV7-9 to TRBJ2-7; unclear D gene. V lost 5 bases and J 0 bases, leaving 14 bases between the germline ends. The CDR3 spans 15 residues. Germline V gene data show CDR1 as SEHNR and CDR2 as FQNEAQ (reference sequence). In DNA, the CDR3 is TGTGCCAGCAGCCCACGAAACCGGAGCTCCTACGAGCAGTACTTC. Encoded protein: CASSPRNRSSYEQYF.

V gene TRBV7-9 combines with J gene TRBJ1-3; possible D gene TRBD1, 5 bases. The germline V and J ends were trimmed by 4 bases and 5 bases, with 12 bases remaining between them. The CDR3 is 14 amino acids. CDR1 and CDR2 (germline): SEHNR, FQNEAQ (reference sequence). CDR3 in amino acids: CASSYLGGRNTIYF. The CDR3 region has the DNA TGTGCCAGCAGCTACCTCGGGGGGAGAAACACCATATATTTT.

This clone was detected many times. The chain is built from TRBV6-4 and TRBJ2-2, with D possibly matching TRBD2 (5 bases). Per germline, CDR1 MRHNA and CDR2 SNTAGT. Trimming shortened V by 3 bases and J by 3 bases, and 5 bases separated the two germline ends. CDR3 length: 13 residues. As DNA, the CDR3 is TGTGCCAGCAGTGAGCGGGACACCGGGGAGCTGTTTTTT. This sequence encodes CASSERDTGELFF.

This rearrangement joins TRBV18 to TRBJ2-2, with a tentative D call TRBD2 (5 bases). Germline CDR1 and CDR2: KGHSH and LQKENI. This CDR3 has 17 residues. V was pared by 1 base and J by 4 bases, with 16 bases between. This chain's CDR3 is CASSPRSGSGITGELFF. The DNA for the CDR3 is TGTGCCAGCTCACCACGGTCTGGAAGCGGAATCACCGGGGAGCTGTTTTTT. Supplemented by reference TRBV18 and TRBJ2-2, the full variable domain reads NAGVMQNPRHLVRRRGQEARLRCSPMKGHSHVYWYRQLPEEGLKFMVYLQKENIIDESGMPKERFSAEFPKEGPSILRIQQVVRGDSAAYFCASSPRSGSGITGELFFGEGSRLTVL.

V and J are TRBV7-9 and TRBJ2-2; TRBD1 aligns across 8 bases. V shed 5 bases and J 1 base; nucleotides not matched to a gene: 6. The CDR3 runs to 16 residues. From germline, CDR1 is SEHNR and CDR2 FQNEAQ (reference sequence). The CDR3 DNA is TGTGCCAGCAGCCGCGACGGACAGGGGAACACCGGGGAGCTGTTTTTT. Translation: CASSRDGQGNTGELFF.

In DNA form, the CDR3 reads TGCGCCAGCAGCCCAGGCGGACAGGCTAACGAGCAGTACTTC. As protein: CASSPGGQANEQYF. V usage is TRBV5-1 and J usage is TRBJ2-7, with 7 positions matching TRBD1. V lost 4 bases and J lost 5; bases outside the gene matches: 9. The CDR3 runs to 14 residues. The germline V gene encodes CDR1 SGHRS and CDR2 YFSETQ.

This chain links TRBV6-5 with TRBJ1-1, with 9 bases matching TRBD1. CDR3 length equals 15 residues. After removal of 6 bases from V and 3 bases from J, the junction contained 8 bases not matched to a gene. Germline loops: CDR1 MNHEY, CDR2 SVGAGI. The CDR3 loop is CASSKGQGGDTEAFF. CDR3 sequence (DNA): TGTGCCAGCAGCAAGGGACAGGGAGGAGACACTGAAGCTTTCTTT.